This TCR beta chain was sequenced in a study of T-cell memory formation after mild COVID-19. Study-level results: Some clones that responded were present in memory (sampled pre-infection), which suggests cross-reactive memory joined.

Germline values: CDR1 SGHNT, CDR2 YYREEE (reference sequence). CDR3 length: 15 amino acids. The V segment lost 1 base and the J segment 3 bases; nucleotides outside the gene matches: 5. Via MiXCR, TCRdb re-called the 5' RACE reads, giving one row per CDR3 protein. The data show approximately 180,000 distinct CDR3 sequences, 16% seen once. Of note for this clonotype: Its specificity is not known.

The sample consisted of PBMCs or a T cell subset sorted from them (not recorded which). This clonotype was sampled from an adult woman who had mild COVID-19 (a few samples of this study predate the infection). Cell type and time point are not known. The chain recombines TRBV5-4 with TRBJ2-3; 7 nucleotides match TRBD2. CDR3 sequence (DNA): TGTGCCAGCAGCTTGTCTCGCGGGAGTACAGATACGCAGTATTTT. It encodes CASSLSRGSTDTQYF.